What follows are 32 T cell receptor beta chains derived from one specimen sequenced in a study of CD8 T cells in Susac syndrome. An input of roughly 0.5 to 1 ug of RNA was subjected to reverse transcription using random hexamers. TCRdb ran MiXCR on the immunoSEQ multiplex PCR reads and lists one entry per CDR3 protein. The sample holds some 450,000 distinct CDR3 sequences; 85% to 90% are singletons and the top ten take 0.09% to 0.15%. The source material was CD8+ T cells from PBMCs. Receptor source: a human donor with multiple sclerosis.

This clonotype was found a few times. J is TRBJ2-1 and V is TRBV6-1; D possibly uses TRBD1 or TRBD2 (5 bases each). This CDR3 contains 15 residues. V lost 1 base, J lost 6 bases, and 13 bases lay in between. CDR1 and CDR2 (germline): MNHNS, SASEGT. The CDR3 is CASSEGSQEANEQFF. The CDR3 nucleotides are TGTGCCAGCAGTGAAGGGTCACAGGAGGCCAATGAGCAGTTCTTC.

The J gene is TRBJ1-1, the V gene TRBV5-1; tentative D call: TRBD1 (5 bases). The V end was cut by 5 bases, the J end by 4 bases, with 15 bases between. Looked up from germline, CDR1 is SGHRS and CDR2 is YFSETQ. The CDR3 totals 14 residues. CDR3 sequence (DNA): TGCGCCAGCAGAGGCAGAGGGAGGGGCACTGAAGCTTTCTTT. This encodes CASRGRGRGTEAFF.

This chain connects TRBV11-2 to TRBJ2-7; weak D call: TRBD2 (6 bases). Germline V gene data show CDR1 as SGHAT and CDR2 as FQNNGV. Trimming stripped 1 base from V and 3 bases from J, with 13 bases between. This CDR3 region has 15 residues. The CDR3 sequence: CASSLGAQRVYEQYF. In nucleotides, the CDR3 is TGTGCCAGCAGCTTAGGGGCTCAGCGGGTCTACGAGCAGTACTTC.

The chain employs TRBV2 and TRBJ2-1; the match to TRBD1 covers 10 bases. V lost 10 bases, J lost 0 bases, and 12 bases stayed unmatched. This CDR3 region has 17 residues. Germline V lookup: CDR1 SNHLY, CDR2 FYNNEI. Written as DNA, the CDR3 is TGTGCCATTTTAGGGACAGGGGATTTTAGCTCCTACAATGAGCAGTTCTTC. This sequence encodes CAILGTGDFSSYNEQFF. The full variable domain, with the rest looked up from reference TRBV2 and TRBJ2-1, is EPEVTQTPSHQVTQMGQEVILRCVPISNHLYFYWYRQILGQKVEFLVSFYNNEISEKSEIFDDQFSVERPDGSNFTLKIRSTKLEDSAMYFCAILGTGDFSSYNEQFFGPGTRLTVL.

This clonotype has only a few counts. This rearrangement joins TRBV7-3 to TRBJ2-1; TRBD2 matches 12 bases. The CDR3 is 14 residues long. CDR1 is SGHTA and CDR2 is FQGTGA in the germline V gene. V lost 5 bases to trimming and J lost 8 bases; unmatched junction nucleotides: 4. The CDR3 nucleotides read TGTGCCAGCAGCCGGACTAGCGGGGAGGATGAGCAGTTCTTC. Translated, it gives CASSRTSGEDEQFF.

The chain has TRBV27 and TRBJ2-7; 9 bases map to TRBD2. CDR3 length equals 16 residues. J gave up 0 bases and V 2 bases, and 5 bases lay outside the gene matches. Per the germline V gene, CDR1 is MNHEY and CDR2 is SMNVEV (reference sequence). CDR3 sequence: CASSLVGGRASYEQYF. The CDR3 DNA reads TGTGCCAGCAGTTTAGTAGGCGGGAGGGCCTCCTACGAGCAGTACTTC.

The rearrangement links TRBV23-1 to TRBJ1-1; tentative D call: TRBD1 (5 bases). TRBV23-1 is an open reading frame, and its role is uncertain. This CDR3 contains 16 residues. Trimming pared 3 bases from V and 0 bases from J, leaving 14 bases between. The CDR3 reads CASSHLPTDLNTEAFF. In DNA form, the CDR3 reads TGCGCCAGCAGTCACTTACCGACAGATTTGAACACTGAAGCTTTCTTT.

The chain's CDR3 is CASSSFRDGAEAFF. In DNA form, the CDR3 reads TGTGCCAGCAGCTCATTCCGGGACGGCGCTGAAGCTTTCTTT. This chain joins TRBV5-6 and TRBJ1-1, with a possible D match to TRBD1 (5 bases). Germline CDR1 and CDR2: SGHDT and YYEEEE. The CDR3 totals 14 residues. Trimming pared 3 bases from V and 6 bases from J, leaving 15 bases between.

The chain links TRBV3-1 to TRBJ2-3, with D perhaps matching TRBD2 (7 bases). CDR1 is LGHDT and CDR2 is YNNKEL in the germline V gene (reference sequence). The CDR3 contains 14 residues. V was clipped by 4 bases and J by 4 bases, with 12 bases between them. This CDR3 is CASSRGGPADTQYF. CDR3 bases: TGTGCCAGCAGCCGGGGGGGCCCGGCAGATACGCAGTATTTT.

V gene TRBV28 combines with J gene TRBJ1-2, with D perhaps TRBD1 (6 bases). Germline assignment: CDR1 MDHEN and CDR2 SYDVKM. The ends were cut back, 6 bases at V and 7 bases at J, with 15 bases in the middle. The CDR3 extends over 13 amino acids. CDR3 amino acids: CASSLLRDTGYTF. CDR3 in DNA: TGTGCCAGCAGCCTACTACGGGACACTGGCTACACCTTC.

V and J are TRBV4-1 and TRBJ1-6; 8 bases agree with TRBD1. Germline V gives CDR1 MGHRA, CDR2 YSYEKL. This CDR3 has 15 residues. J lost 7 bases, V lost 0 bases, and 2 bases had no gene match. The chain's CDR3 is CASSQERQGNSPLHF. The CDR3, as DNA: TGCGCCAGCAGCCAAGAGCGACAGGGGAATTCACCCCTCCACTTT.

J is TRBJ2-1 and V is TRBV12-3 or TRBV12-4, with 8 nucleotides matching TRBD2. V lost 5 bases, J lost 0 bases, and 3 bases stayed unmatched. CDR3 length: 15 amino acids. The CDR3 loop is CASSASGGSYNEQFF. DNA of the CDR3: TGTGCCAGCAGTGCGAGCGGGGGCTCCTACAATGAGCAGTTCTTC.

The chain combines TRBV4-1 with TRBJ2-1; 10 nucleotides line up with TRBD2. Germline CDR1 and CDR2: MGHRA and YSYEKL. CDR3 length: 15 residues. The V segment lost 1 base and the J segment 8 bases; nucleotides outside the gene matches: 5. Here the CDR3 DNA reads TGCGCCAGCAGCCAAGTTGTAAGCGGGAGGGATGAGCAGTTCTTC. Translating gives CASSQVVSGRDEQFF.

The chain employs TRBV12-3 or TRBV12-4 and TRBJ2-5; D unclear. Trimming pared 3 bases from V and 5 bases from J, leaving 13 bases between. This CDR3 has 14 amino acids. The DNA of the CDR3 is TGTGCCAGCAGTTTCGGCCCTGTCGGGGAGACCCAGTACTTC. Translating it yields CASSFGPVGETQYF.

V usage is TRBV28 and J usage is TRBJ2-1; D unresolved. V shed 5 bases and J shed 10 bases, with 24 bases lying between them. The CDR3 extends over 16 amino acids. Germline CDR1 and CDR2: MDHEN and SYDVKM. This chain's CDR3 is CASSPIKTPYGVEQFF. DNA of the CDR3: TGTGCCAGCAGTCCAATCAAGACCCCATATGGGGTCGAGCAGTTCTTC.

This clonotype has more than one count but fewer than ten. The V call is TRBV6-1, the J call TRBJ1-1; D may be TRBD1 (6 bases). The CDR3 contains 13 residues. The V gene's germline CDR1 is MNHNS and CDR2 SASEGT. Trimming cost V 9 bases and J 4 bases, with 15 bases left between them. Here the CDR3 reads CASTGSVGTEAFF. CDR3 DNA sequence: TGTGCCAGTACAGGGAGTGTCGGCACTGAAGCTTTCTTT.

The V call is TRBV28, the J call TRBJ2-7; perhaps D is TRBD1 or TRBD2 (5 bases each). The CDR3 totals 15 residues. Germline V gene lookup returns CDR1 MDHEN and CDR2 SYDVKM. The V end lost 3 bases, the J end lost 1 base, and 13 bases lay between the germline ends. The CDR3, as DNA: TGTGCCAGCAGTTTTTGGCCGGGGCAATCCTACGAGCAGTACTTC. Translated, it gives CASSFWPGQSYEQYF.

Of note for this clonotype: A much bigger clone sits one base away, suggesting this may be a read error. The V gene is TRBV27, the J gene TRBJ1-1; no clear D gene. The CDR3 sequence is 13 residues long. V gave up 6 bases and J gave up 1 base, with 9 bases separating them. CDR1 is MNHEY, CDR2 SMNVEV, per germline (reference sequence). CDR3 bases: TGTGCCAGCAGGTTCGGCGGGAACACTGAAGCTTTCTTT. Its translation: CASRFGGNTEAFF.

Written as DNA, the CDR3 is TGCAGCGTTGAAGATCTTCCGGACCTACAGTACTTC. The encoded protein is CSVEDLPDLQYF. This rearrangement joins TRBV29-1 to TRBJ2-7; D is unresolved. There are 12 residues in the CDR3. V was shortened by 0 bases and J by 10 bases, with 13 bases between the two germline ends. Germline V gives CDR1 SQVTM, CDR2 ANQGSEA.

In its sample, this clonotype was seen a few times. This chain joins TRBV6-1 and TRBJ2-6; no clear D. The CDR3 runs to 12 residues. Deletions cut 11 bases from V and 2 bases from J, with 7 bases between. Germline CDR1 is MNHNS and CDR2 is SASEGT. In DNA form, the CDR3 reads TGTGCCGCCCTAACTGGGGCCAACGTCCTGACTTTC. Amino acids: CAALTGANVLTF.

The chain employs TRBV4-2 and TRBJ1-1; perhaps TRBD1 as D (5 bases). V dropped 6 bases and J dropped 1 base, with 9 bases sitting between them. The CDR3 consists of 13 residues. Germline CDR1 LGHNA, CDR2 YNFKEQ. The CDR3 protein is CASSLRENTEAFF. The CDR3 DNA sequence: TGTGCCAGCAGTCTCAGGGAGAACACTGAAGCTTTCTTT.

V usage is TRBV5-1 and J usage is TRBJ2-7; D is perhaps TRBD2 (5 bases). The CDR3 contains 14 residues. Trimming left V 0 bases short and J 3 bases short, with 10 bases between. Germline assignment: CDR1 SGHRS and CDR2 YFSETQ. CDR3 DNA: TGCGCCAGCAGCTTGGGTCCCGACTACTACGAGCAGTACTTC. Translating gives CASSLGPDYYEQYF.

This sequence joins TRBV30 and TRBJ1-1; D gene unclear. The CDR3 loop spans 14 amino acids. Looked up from germline, CDR1 is GTSNPN and CDR2 is SVGIG (reference sequence). Trimming pared 4 bases from V and 3 bases from J, leaving 15 bases between. In nucleotides, the CDR3 is TGTGCCTGGAATGGCCCCGGGTCGGACACTGAAGCTTTCTTT. The encoded protein is CAWNGPGSDTEAFF.

This clonotype came up a few times. This chain uses TRBV29-1 with TRBJ2-7; D gene uncertain. Germline V CDR1 and CDR2: SQVTM, ANQGSEA. The length of the CDR3 is 12 residues. V dropped 0 bases and J dropped 6 bases, with 9 bases sitting between them. CDR3 DNA sequence: TGCAGCGTTGAAGACCTGGGTAGCGAGCAGTACTTC. Protein: CSVEDLGSEQYF.

V and J are TRBV7-9 and TRBJ2-5; 9 bases are shared with TRBD2. This CDR3 spans 16 amino acids. Trimming at V came to 5 bases and at J to 2 bases, leaving 9 bases not matched to a gene. CDR1 and CDR2 (germline): SEHNR, FQNEAQ (reference sequence). DNA of the CDR3: TGTGCCAGCAGCAAGAGCCGACTAGCGGCACAAGAGACCCAGTACTTC. The encoded protein is CASSKSRLAAQETQYF.

DNA of the CDR3: TGTGCCAGCAGTGAAGTGAGGGACAATGAGCAGTTCTTC. Protein: CASSEVRDNEQFF. The chain is built from TRBV6-1 and TRBJ2-1, with D maybe TRBD2 (5 bases). V gave up 1 base and J gave up 5 bases, with 6 bases separating them. The germline gives CDR1 MNHNS, CDR2 SASEGT. CDR3 length: 13 amino acids.

The gene calls are TRBV20-1 and TRBJ1-6; D is uncertain. Germline-derived CDR1 and CDR2 are DFQATT and SNEGSKA (reference sequence). There are 14 residues in the CDR3. Deletions cut 5 bases from V and 0 bases from J, with 8 bases between. This CDR3 is CSACPSSYNSPLHF. CDR3 nucleotide sequence: TGCAGTGCTTGCCCGAGCTCCTATAATTCACCCCTCCACTTT.

This chain uses TRBV18 with TRBJ2-1, with D perhaps TRBD2 (6 bases). The CDR3 runs to 16 residues. V lost 2 bases to trimming and J lost 8 bases, with 19 bases between them. CDR1 is KGHSH and CDR2 is LQKENI in the germline V gene. CDR3 sequence (DNA): TGTGCCAGCTCACCATTCTCTAGCGTCGTCAGCGATGAGCAGTTCTTC. Translated: CASSPFSSVVSDEQFF.

This chain connects TRBV5-4 to TRBJ1-6, with 7 nucleotides matching TRBD1. CDR3 length: 16 amino acids. Trimming at V came to 5 bases and at J to 7 bases, leaving 12 bases not matched to a gene. Per germline, CDR1 SGHNT and CDR2 YYREEE (reference sequence). The CDR3 region has the DNA TGTGCCAGCAGTCGTAACAGGGGCCGCGGAAATTCACCCCTCCACTTT. It codes for CASSRNRGRGNSPLHF.

The gene calls are TRBV9 and TRBJ1-5, with TRBD1 as a possible D gene (5 bases). Germline CDR1 reads SGDLS; CDR2 reads YYNGEE. This CDR3 has 15 residues. Trimming pared 2 bases from V and 2 bases from J, leaving 11 bases between. CDR3 region: CASSVGAFGNQPQHF. The CDR3 bases are TGTGCCAGCAGCGTTGGGGCATTTGGCAATCAGCCCCAGCATTTT.

This chain uses TRBV5-1 with TRBJ2-1; 10 bases map to TRBD2. The germline CDR1 and CDR2 sequences are SGHRS and YFSETQ. This CDR3 contains 16 residues. V lost 0 bases and J lost 3; bases outside the gene matches: 3. The CDR3 DNA sequence: TGCGCCAGCAGCTTGGAAAGCGGGGGGGACTACAATGAGCAGTTCTTC. Translated, it gives CASSLESGGDYNEQFF.

The chain combines TRBV9 with TRBJ1-5; D not certain. The germline V gene encodes CDR1 SGDLS and CDR2 YYNGEE. V was pared by 2 bases and J by 3 bases, with 6 bases between. The CDR3 is 13 amino acids. The CDR3 loop reads CASSVGVNQPQHF. The CDR3 coding sequence is TGTGCCAGCAGCGTTGGGGTCAATCAGCCCCAGCATTTT. Supplemented by reference TRBV9 and TRBJ1-5, the full variable domain reads DSGVTQTPKHLITATGQRVTLRCSPRSGDLSVYWYQQSLDQGLQFLIQYYNGEERAKGNILERFSAQQFPDLHSELNLSSLELGDSALYFCASSVGVNQPQHFGDGTRLSIL.